This T cell receptor (beta chain) was sequenced for a study of sequential checkpoint blockade in melanoma. Repertoires were generated with immunoSEQ multiplex PCR, while TCRdb's copy carries only in-frame clones and drops some. The sample has tens of thousands of clones, around 86% seen once. Treatment described: randomized to nivolumab then ipilimumab (arm A) or the reverse (arm B). Germline V lookup: CDR1 SGHAT, CDR2 FQNNGV. This CDR3 spans 13 amino acids. V shed 6 bases and J shed 5 bases, with 14 bases lying between them. The chain has TRBV11-2 and TRBJ2-7; the D is unclear. The sequence was collected from a human donor with melanoma. The sequencing here drew on CD8+ T cells sorted from blood (inferred from file names), taken from a patient given nivolumab and ipilimumab in sequence. In DNA, the CDR3 is TGTGCCAGCAGACAGTCCTCCGCGAACGAGCAGTACTTC. Residues: CASRQSSANEQYF.